Included here is one T cell receptor beta chain sequence, with context. Antigen unknown. TCRdb fed the reads into MiXCR, producing one record per CDR3 protein. In the table there are approximately 400,000 distinct CDR3 sequences, approximately 32% of which are singletons. The sample is drawn from a study of T cell repertoires in cytomegalovirus infection. Study summary: Public TCR beta signatures provided an indication of both CMV infection and a matching HLA type.

Study observations and caveats: Cumulative public TCR beta family frequency identified carriers of CMV plus the relevant HLA. The ex vivo response showed dominance by HLA-C-restricted CMV-specific TCR beta clonotypes.

CDR3 length: 14 residues. V was cut by 8 bases and J by 0 bases, with 13 bases left in between. The chain employs TRBV12-3 or TRBV12-4 and TRBJ1-1, with D unclear. This receptor was identified in a human donor in good health (CMV status not recorded). Some clones in this sample may be carry-over from other donors' samples. The sample comprised PBMCs. The CDR3 DNA sequence: TGTGCCAGCCGATGGTGGAACGTGAACACTGAAGCTTTCTTT. This sequence encodes CASRWWNVNTEAFF.